The 24 T cell receptor beta chains listed next were all sequenced from one sample in a study of molecular identifiers for immune sequencing clone quantification. TCRdb re-derived calls from the PCR reads in MiXCR, one entry per CDR3 protein. The sample lists a few hundred thousand distinct CDR3 sequences; roughly 26% were seen once. What was sequenced was naive CD8+ T cells from blood, with Jurkat cell RNA spiked in. The subset: FACS-sorted CD8+CD4-CCR7+CD45RA+ naive T cells. These receptors all stem from a human donor in good health. Some libraries in this study had Jurkat cell RNA spiked in.

The sample holds a few counts of this clonotype. The gene calls are TRBV28 and TRBJ1-1; D gene uncertain. The length of the CDR3 is 17 residues. V was shortened by 1 base and J by 1 base, with 16 bases between the two germline ends. The germline gives CDR1 MDHEN, CDR2 SYDVKM. The DNA of the CDR3 is TGTGCCAGCAGTTTATTCTCGCGGGCAGAGCGGAACACTGAAGCTTTCTTT. Protein: CASSLFSRAERNTEAFF.

This chain uses TRBV11-2 with TRBJ2-1; unclear D gene. The CDR3 has 12 residues. The ends were cut back, 5 bases at V and 7 bases at J, with 9 bases in the middle. CDR1 and CDR2 (germline): SGHAT, FQNNGV. CDR3 coding DNA: TGTGCCAGCAGCCCACACCTGAATGAGCAGTTCTTC. Translation: CASSPHLNEQFF. Variable domain in full (rest from reference TRBV11-2 and TRBJ2-1): EAGVAQSPRYKIIEKRQSVAFWCNPISGHATLYWYQQILGQGPKLLIQFQNNGVVDDSQLPKDRFSAERLKGVDSTLKIQPAKLEDSAVYLCASSPHLNEQFFGPGTRLTVL.

This clonotype was picked up a small number of times. The missing conserved phenylalanine or tryptophan at the end of this CDR3 makes a read error likely. The chain couples TRBV6-5 to TRBJ1-1; D remains ambiguous. Germline loops: CDR1 MNHEY, CDR2 SVGAGI. The ends were cut back, 5 bases at V and 6 bases at J, with 10 bases in the middle. This CDR3 contains 12 residues. DNA for the CDR3: TGTGCCAGCAGTCCAACCCAAGCTGAAGCTTTCCTT. Translating gives CASSPTQAEAFL.

The chain links TRBV7-9 to TRBJ1-4; 9 nucleotides line up with TRBD1. Per germline, CDR1 SEHNR and CDR2 FQNEAQ (reference sequence). After removal of 4 bases from V and 6 bases from J, the junction contained 6 bases not matched to a gene. The CDR3 is made up of 15 amino acids. For the CDR3, the DNA is TGTGCCAGCAGCTCCGGACAGGGGCAAGATGAAAAACTGTTTTTT. It encodes CASSSGQGQDEKLFF.

The chain joins TRBV4-1 to TRBJ1-1, with D hard to call. Germline V gene data show CDR1 as MGHRA and CDR2 as YSYEKL. This CDR3 has 17 residues. The ends were cut back, 0 bases at V and 0 bases at J, with 14 bases in the middle. This chain's CDR3 is CASSQDQWRGVNTEAFF. In DNA form, the CDR3 reads TGCGCCAGCAGCCAAGATCAATGGCGGGGAGTGAACACTGAAGCTTTCTTT.

V usage is TRBV7-2 and J usage is TRBJ1-1, with D maybe TRBD1 (5 bases). Germline V gene data show CDR1 as SGHTA and CDR2 as FQGNSA. V was cut by 6 bases and J by 3 bases, with 20 bases left in between. The CDR3 contains 16 residues. CDR3 in DNA: TGTGCCAGCAGGCCAAGACAGCTACCTGAAGACACTGAAGCTTTCTTT. Amino acids: CASRPRQLPEDTEAFF.

Note on this clonotype: The CDR3 end shows no conserved phenylalanine or tryptophan, and so a read error is likely. The V call is TRBV13, the J call TRBJ2-1; 10 bases agree with TRBD1. CDR1 PRHDT and CDR2 FYEKMQ come from the germline V gene (reference sequence). V dropped 4 bases and J dropped 8; count of bases not matched to a gene: 8. The CDR3 runs 15 residues. The CDR3 reads CASSSAGQGVDEQFL. The CDR3 bases are TGTGCCAGCAGCTCGGCCGGACAGGGGGTAGATGAGCAGTTCCTC.

Notes on this clonotype: Just one base apart from a much larger clone, this may be a read error. The CDR3 sequence is CASSLTLLAVQETQHF. The CDR3 nucleotides are TGTGCCAGCAGTTTAACTTTACTAGCGGTCCAAGAGACCCAGCACTTC. The rearrangement joins TRBV28 to TRBJ2-5; TRBD2 agrees at 8 bases. This CDR3 spans 16 amino acids. From germline, CDR1 is MDHEN and CDR2 SYDVKM. The whole variable domain, filled in from reference TRBV28 and TRBJ2-5, reads DVKVTQSSRYLVKRTGEKVFLECVQDMDHENMFWYRQDPGLGLRLIYFSYDVKMKEKGDIPEGYSVSREKKERFSLILESASTNQTSMYLCASSLTLLAVQETQHFGPGTRLLVL.

This clonotype has only a few counts. V and J are TRBV6-5 and TRBJ2-3; no clear D gene. V was clipped by 7 bases and J by 1 base, with 18 bases between them. This CDR3 is 16 amino acids long. Germline lookup yields CDR1 MNHEY and CDR2 SVGAGI. The DNA of the CDR3 is TGTGCCAGCACTCGCGGTCAAGGACCTGGCACAGATACGCAGTATTTT. It encodes CASTRGQGPGTDTQYF.

This clonotype was detected many times. V and J are TRBV29-1 and TRBJ2-5; no firm D call. Germline CDR1 reads SQVTM; CDR2 reads ANQGSEA. Trimming pared 4 bases from V and 1 base from J, leaving 7 bases between. This CDR3 is built from 12 residues. The CDR3 protein is CSVVDFQETQYF. The CDR3 coding sequence is TGCAGCGTTGTGGATTTCCAAGAGACCCAGTACTTC.

The chain is built from TRBV5-1 and TRBJ1-4, with 7 nucleotides matching TRBD1. The germline gives CDR1 SGHRS, CDR2 YFSETQ. This CDR3 has 15 amino acids. J was trimmed by 5 bases and V by 3 bases; bases with no gene match: 7. The CDR3 protein is CASSSLTGTNEKLFF. DNA of the CDR3: TGCGCCAGCAGCTCGCTGACAGGGACGAATGAAAAACTGTTTTTT.

To note about this clonotype: This may come from a read error, since a much larger clone is one base off. The chain combines TRBV7-6 with TRBJ2-3; 10 nucleotides match TRBD2. The CDR3 runs to 16 residues. Per germline, CDR1 SGHVS and CDR2 FNYEAQ. The CDR3 DNA is TGTACCAGCAGCATGGGGACTAGCGTTTATGCAGATACGCAGTATTTT. Its protein is CTSSMGTSVYADTQYF.

This clonotype appeared once. The germline gene is not matched at one end of the junction; a read error may be the cause. The chain is built from TRBV28 and TRBJ1-1; no definite D call. The length of the CDR3 is 14 residues. Germline V gives CDR1 MDHEN, CDR2 SYDVKM. Written as DNA, the CDR3 is TGTGCCCGCAGTTTTAGGACCCCGAACACTGAAGCTTTCTTT. Amino acids: CARSFRTPNTEAFF.

There are many counts of this clonotype. CDR3 loop: CASSFSREPPDTQYF. Here the CDR3 DNA reads TGTGCCAGCAGTTTCTCCCGGGAGCCACCAGATACGCAGTATTTT. V usage is TRBV27 and J usage is TRBJ2-3; TRBD2 might be the D (6 bases). The CDR3 runs 15 residues. Germline V lookup: CDR1 MNHEY, CDR2 SMNVEV (reference sequence). With 3 bases removed from V and 4 bases from J, the gap between germline ends came to 14 bases.

This clonotype was recorded many times. The V and J genes are TRBV19 and TRBJ2-7; 11 nucleotides agree with TRBD1. Germline CDR1 is LNHDA and CDR2 is SQIVND (reference sequence). After removal of 10 bases from V and 5 bases from J, the junction contained 10 bases not matched to a gene. The CDR3 contains 14 residues. The CDR3 is CANRHGGQGDEQYF. In DNA form, the CDR3 reads TGTGCCAACCGCCATGGGGGACAGGGGGACGAGCAGTACTTC.

The chain couples TRBV21-1 to TRBJ2-7; TRBD2 is the table's D call, not checked against the DNA. TRBV21-1 counts as a pseudogene. This CDR3 spans 23 amino acids. CDR3 sequence (DNA): TGTGCCAGCAGCAAATTAAGTGAGGTGAGCGGGAGGGCCGAGGGCCCTTACCGCTACGAGCAGTACTTC. It yields the protein CASSKLSEVSGRAEGPYRYEQYF.

With respect to this clonotype: The conserved closing phenylalanine or tryptophan is absent in this CDR3, likely reflecting a read error. The genes are TRBV5-6 and TRBJ2-7; 7 positions agree with TRBD2. V shed 0 bases and J 3 bases; nucleotides not matched to a gene: 3. Germline loops: CDR1 SGHDT, CDR2 YYEEEE. The CDR3 contains 14 residues. CDR3 protein: CASSLGLADYEQYL. The CDR3 DNA follows: TGTGCCAGCAGCTTGGGGCTAGCGGACTACGAGCAGTACCTC.

This clonotype was recorded many times. This chain connects TRBV11-2 to TRBJ2-3; unclear D gene. Germline V CDR1 and CDR2: SGHAT, FQNNGV. V lost 1 base, J lost 5 bases, and 10 bases lay in between. This CDR3 spans 14 amino acids. The CDR3 spells CASSLGGYKDTQYF. The CDR3 DNA is TGTGCCAGCAGCTTAGGGGGTTACAAAGATACGCAGTATTTT.

With respect to this clonotype: This may be a read error, as it is one base from a much larger clone. The J gene is TRBJ2-7, the V gene TRBV4-1, with D perhaps matching TRBD1 or TRBD2 (5 bases each). CDR3 length: 13 amino acids. V was cut by 6 bases and J by 4 bases, with 13 bases left in between. Per the germline V gene, CDR1 is MGHRA and CDR2 is YSYEKL. CDR3 DNA sequence: TGCGCCAGCAGACTGGACTGGGGGTACGAGCAGTACTTC. The encoded protein is CASRLDWGYEQYF.

With regard to this clonotype: This may come from a read error, since a much larger clone is one base off. The J gene is TRBJ1-2, the V gene TRBV5-4; no reliable D call. Germline-derived CDR1 and CDR2 are SGHNT and YYREEE (reference sequence). Trimming pared 3 bases from V and 0 bases from J, leaving 6 bases between. The CDR3 runs 13 residues. For the CDR3, the DNA is TGTGCCAGCAGCTCGACTACTAACTATGGCTACACCTTC. Encoded protein: CASSSTTNYGYTF.

Note on this clonotype: A much more abundant neighbour one base away suggests this may be a read error. CDR3 sequence reads: CASSKRTGPDTEAFF. The CDR3 coding sequence is TGCGCCAGCAGCAAGAGGACAGGCCCTGACACTGAAGCTTTCTTT. The chain couples TRBV5-1 to TRBJ1-1; 7 bases fit TRBD1. J was trimmed by 3 bases and V by 4 bases; bases with no gene match: 9. Per the germline V gene, CDR1 is SGHRS and CDR2 is YFSETQ. The CDR3 length is 15 residues.

This clonotype was counted at least ten times. The J gene is TRBJ2-3, the V gene TRBV5-5; tentative D call: TRBD1 (5 bases). The V end was cut by 1 base, the J end by 1 base, with 13 bases between. The CDR3 runs 16 residues. Germline CDR1 reads SGHKS; CDR2 reads YYEKEE (reference sequence). The CDR3: CASSLWGSLGTDTQYF. CDR3 DNA sequence: TGTGCCAGCAGCTTGTGGGGCAGCCTCGGCACAGATACGCAGTATTTT.

The count of this clonotype is one. A much bigger clone sits one base away, suggesting this may be a read error. This chain links TRBV9 with TRBJ1-5; 10 positions match TRBD1. V lost 4 bases and J lost 9; bases outside the gene matches: 7. The CDR3 consists of 14 residues. The germline gives CDR1 SGDLS, CDR2 YYNGEE. CDR3 amino acids: CASSTGQGDRPQHF. The CDR3 nucleotides are TGTGCCAGCAGCACAGGACAGGGGGACCGGCCCCAGCATTTT.

This clonotype was counted between two and nine times. This chain connects TRBV20-1 to TRBJ1-5; maybe TRBD1 (5 bases). Germline assignment: CDR1 DFQATT and CDR2 SNEGSKA (reference sequence). The CDR3 has 14 residues. The V gene lost 5 bases and the J gene lost 6 bases, with 17 bases spanning the gap. CDR3 amino acids: CSAQTAVSGQPQHF. As DNA, the CDR3 is TGCAGTGCTCAGACAGCCGTGAGTGGTCAGCCCCAGCATTTT.